This T cell receptor (beta chain) was found in a study of beta chain features in type 1 diabetes (dated 2018 in TCRdb). Regarding the complete study: Patients and healthy donors did not differ in mean age, gender distribution, total cell number or subset yield. In the study, TCRB repertoires of sorted circulating CD4+ T cell subsets from recently diagnosed type 1 diabetes patients were compared with those of matched healthy donors. Regulatory and stem cell-like memory subsets were obtained from only 8 patients and roughly 8 healthy donors, while naive and central memory subsets were obtained from all 30 or so donors. A total of about 110,000,000 sorted cells were examined across all samples, and a strong correlation was observed between cell number per subset and RNA yield.

As concerns this clone: There is no known antigen for this receptor. Base qualities are not at hand, and no much larger clone is one base apart.

Findings and caveats that apply to the study as a whole: Sequencing cDNA rather than genomic DNA could over-represent highly expressing activated cells, although activation and CD3 levels did not differ between groups. At VDJ recombination sites, patients with type 1 diabetes made fewer insertions and deleted more nucleotides, a pattern implying thymic rearrangement abnormalities. Shorter templates might be favored by PCR, yet because patient and control samples were amplified and corrected together, any such skew would affect both groups equally. Naive, central memory and regulatory TCRB repertoires appeared to be more alike among patients than among healthy donors. A moderate but significant shortening of TCRB CDR3 length was observed in type 1 diabetes patients in all four CD4+ subsets. Because small numbers of individuals were included in the HLA sub-analyses, any influence of HLA type on TCRB rearrangement was left unresolved.

The V end loses 5 bases and the J end loses 7 bases, and a stretch of 9 bases separates them. CDR1 SGHTA and CDR2 FQGNSA are derived from the germline V gene. The CDR3 runs 12 amino acids, cysteine and phenylalanine included. The only DNA kept is the CDR3, 36 bases in frame from the first base. The entire isolated RNA was reverse transcribed using the High Capacity cDNA Reverse Transcription Kit, and thus expressed TCRB transcripts were sequenced. Deep immunoSEQ sequencing was applied to naive, central memory and regulatory T cell samples, giving an average of roughly 3.5 million total reads per sample. Sorted cells were lysed in RLT buffer, and RNA was extracted using DNase-treated RNeasy Micro or Mini kits according to cell number. Each cell subset was processed on its own to prevent cross-contamination, while patient and healthy donor samples were processed together. Using the immunoSEQ multiplex PCR, TCRB sequences were amplified from cDNA into 87-bp fragments spanning the CDR3 region. The amplicons were sequenced using the Illumina HiSeq platform. The study's processing was this. Synthetic template baselines were used to correct PCR bias computationally, reads within Hamming distance 2 were collapsed, and singletons that could not be merged were discarded. By aligning reads against IMGT, V, D and J genes, CDR3 length, and insertions or deletions at six rearrangement sites were assigned. Within each subset, clonotype counts were normalized to the number of sorted cells before true diversity and Gini coefficients were calculated with the tcR R package. The overlap coefficient, calculated on TCRB nucleotide sequences, was used to quantify repertoire sharing. Held by TCRdb, this immuneACCESS table contains in-frame sequences only and omits some clones. Under half of the omission traces to an unresolved V gene where checked; the cause of the rest is unknown. The DNA was the basis for D and trimming; V, J and clone size are from that table. Present in this sample are about 320,000 clones, roughly 15% of which were seen just once. Roughly 7% of the sample comes from the top ten.

Each donor gave one peripheral blood draw, roughly 110 mL on average, collected into heparinised tubes. Using a panel that included CD45RO, CCR7, CD25, CD127, CD95 and CD27, naive, central memory, regulatory and stem cell-like memory CD4+ T cells were sorted on a BD FACSAria II. Every sorted population had a purity above 95%. PBMCs were isolated right away by Lymphoprep density gradient centrifugation and were stained directly, without culture. To minimize batch effects, samples were stained and sorted in pairs, one healthy donor with one patient per experiment. The source of this sequence is a man aged 25 to 40 in good health. This chain joins TRBV7-2 to TRBJ2-1, with the D gene too uncertain to name. The sequenced sample consisted of central memory CD4+ T cells from blood. DNA sequence: TGTGCCAGCAGCCCTAAACAGAATGAGCAGTTCTTC. Its product reads: CASSPKQNEQFF.